This T cell receptor beta chain was captured in a study of identical twins. Study-wide results and caveats: The models gave estimates that fell short of the out-of-frame TCR alpha sharing seen in monozygotic twins.

This clonotype was observed at least ten times. Antigen: not known. TCRdb recomputed calls from the 5' RACE reads with MiXCR, one row per CDR3 protein. This table holds some 790,000 distinct CDR3 sequences, over 15% found once. No donor was unhealthy or non-Caucasian. CDR3 length: 13 residues. V was pared by 3 bases and J by 5 bases, with 11 bases between. Germline CDR1 SGDLS, CDR2 YYNGEE. The same specimen was also included in a second study, on T cells expressing NK-cell markers. According to that study: NKG2C+ dominant clonotype frequencies in 6 or 7 donors were about 1.0-8% of CD8+ T cells. Clarity on HCMV specificity was lacking for the expanded NKG2C+ T cell clones.

The chain is built from TRBV9 and TRBJ2-5; D may match TRBD1 or TRBD2 (5 bases each). The sequenced sample consisted of PBMCs. The receptor was isolated from a young woman in good health. CDR3 loop: CASSGSGGETQYF. The CDR3 bases are TGTGCCAGCAGCGGGTCTGGGGGTGAGACCCAGTACTTC.